The 30 T cell receptor beta chains presented below share a single source sample, sequenced in a study of blood T cell repertoires in COVID-19. Assay: immunoSEQ multiplex PCR; the TCRdb copy retains only in-frame clones and omits some. The sample lists under 200,000 clones; approximately 80% were seen once. Sequencing used peripheral blood. All receptors come from a woman aged 80 or over with active or convalescent COVID-19.

V usage is TRBV20-1 and J usage is TRBJ1-1; D not certain. V lost 3 bases and J lost 2, with 7 bases in between. The CDR3 loop spans 12 amino acids. In germline, CDR1 is DFQATT, CDR2 SNEGSKA (reference sequence). CDR3 loop: CSASYSNTEAFF. The CDR3 DNA follows: TGCAGTGCTAGTTACAGTAACACTGAAGCTTTCTTT.

The chain combines TRBV6-5 with TRBJ2-5; D is perhaps TRBD1 (6 bases). The germline V and J ends were trimmed by 6 bases and 5 bases, with 13 bases remaining between them. This CDR3 has 13 amino acids. Germline loops: CDR1 MNHEY, CDR2 SVGAGI. This CDR3 reads CASRSRGGETQYF. CDR3 sequence (DNA): TGTGCCAGCAGAAGCAGGGGTGGTGAGACCCAGTACTTC.

The CDR3 protein is CASSRDIFTGELFF. The DNA for the CDR3 is TGTGCCAGCTCCCGGGACATTTTCACCGGGGAGCTGTTTTTT. The chain couples TRBV18 to TRBJ2-2; the D gene is possibly TRBD1 (6 bases). The CDR3 has 14 residues. V lost 6 bases, J lost 4 bases, and 12 bases lay in between. The germline CDR1 and CDR2 sequences are KGHSH and LQKENI.

The V call is TRBV19, the J call TRBJ1-5; 9 nucleotides align to TRBD1. J gave up 2 bases and V 5 bases, and 7 bases lay outside the gene matches. The CDR3 runs to 16 residues. CDR1 and CDR2 from the germline V gene are LNHDA and SQIVND (reference sequence). As DNA, the CDR3 is TGTGCCAGTAGTTCCCGGGACAGGGTAGGCAATCAGCCCCAGCATTTT. Translated: CASSSRDRVGNQPQHF.

The rearrangement links TRBV30 to TRBJ1-2; 7 bases align to TRBD1. With 0 bases clipped from V and 3 bases from J, the junction kept 4 bases outside the gene matches. The CDR3 runs 14 residues. From germline, CDR1 is GTSNPN and CDR2 SVGIG (reference sequence). CDR3 amino acids: CAWSVEGGDYGYTF. CDR3 nucleotides: TGTGCCTGGAGTGTTGAAGGGGGCGACTATGGCTACACCTTC.

This clone was detected only once. The V gene is TRBV7-9, the J gene TRBJ1-4, with D perhaps TRBD1 (6 bases). Germline V gene lookup returns CDR1 SEHNR and CDR2 FQNEAQ (reference sequence). Between the trimmed V and J ends, which lost 5 bases and 7 bases, there was a span of 17 bases. This CDR3 spans 15 amino acids. CDR3 nucleotides: TGTGCCAGCAGCCAACAAACAGGGAGGGGTGAAAAACTGTTTTTT. It yields the protein CASSQQTGRGEKLFF.

The chain uses TRBV19 and TRBJ1-4, with 11 bases lining up with TRBD1. Germline-derived CDR1 and CDR2 are LNHDA and SQIVND (reference sequence). J lost 2 bases, V lost 3 bases, and 11 bases had no gene match. The CDR3 length is 19 residues. CDR3 sequence reads: CASSIETGTGGSTNEKLFF. CDR3 DNA sequence: TGTGCCAGTAGTATCGAGACCGGGACAGGGGGGTCGACTAATGAAAAACTGTTTTTT.

This chain connects TRBV25-1 to TRBJ1-4; no firm D call. CDR1 and CDR2 from the germline V gene are MGHDK and SYGVNS. This CDR3 contains 15 residues. The V end was cut by 3 bases, the J end by 0 bases, with 8 bases between. The CDR3 loop is CASSESGATNEKLFF. CDR3 sequence (DNA): TGTGCCAGCAGTGAGAGCGGAGCAACTAATGAAAAACTGTTTTTT. Complete variable domain (other parts from reference TRBV25-1 and TRBJ1-4): EADIYQTPRYLVIGTGKKITLECSQTMGHDKMYWYQQDPGMELHLIHYSYGVNSTEKGDLSSESTVSRIRTEHFPLTLESARPSHTSQYLCASSESGATNEKLFFGSGTQLSVL.

Notes on this clone: The same CDR3 can be traced to other DNA sequences in this sample. The chain has TRBV9 and TRBJ2-7; weak D call: TRBD2 (6 bases). Germline CDR1 and CDR2: SGDLS and YYNGEE. The V end was cut by 0 bases, the J end by 5 bases, with 9 bases between. The CDR3 contains 13 residues. The CDR3 protein is CASSVAGGNEQYF. CDR3 sequence (DNA): TGTGCCAGCAGCGTAGCCGGGGGTAACGAGCAGTACTTC. The variable domain in full, with the rest retrieved from reference TRBV9 and TRBJ2-7, is DSGVTQTPKHLITATGQRVTLRCSPRSGDLSVYWYQQSLDQGLQFLIQYYNGEERAKGNILERFSAQQFPDLHSELNLSSLELGDSALYFCASSVAGGNEQYFGPGTRLTVT.

The rearrangement links TRBV7-2 to TRBJ2-1, with 10 positions matching TRBD1. The CDR3 consists of 16 residues. V trimming: 5 bases; J trimming: 4 bases; junction bases outside the gene matches: 8. Germline V gene sequence: CDR1 SGHTA, CDR2 FQGNSA. The CDR3, as DNA: TGTGCCAGCAGCCTCTTGGGACAGGGGCGTTACAATGAGCAGTTCTTC. This sequence encodes CASSLLGQGRYNEQFF.

The chain is built from TRBV9 and TRBJ1-4, with D tentatively TRBD1 (6 bases). In germline, CDR1 is SGDLS, CDR2 YYNGEE. The V gene lost 3 bases and the J gene lost 8 bases, with 20 bases spanning the gap. The CDR3 covers 16 residues. As DNA, the CDR3 is TGTGCCAGCAGCGAGGGGACACGGTCTTGGGGAGAAAAACTGTTTTTT. It encodes CASSEGTRSWGEKLFF.

The chain carries TRBV7-2 and TRBJ2-3; D perhaps matches TRBD2 (6 bases). The ends were cut back, 2 bases at V and 2 bases at J, with 14 bases in the middle. This CDR3 is 16 amino acids long. Germline V gene sequence: CDR1 SGHTA, CDR2 FQGNSA. The CDR3 DNA reads TGTGCCAGCAGCTTACTTCCGGGACTCCTCACAGATACGCAGTATTTT. Translated, it gives CASSLLPGLLTDTQYF.

The chain links TRBV5-6 to TRBJ2-5; possible D gene TRBD2, 7 bases. Germline V gene lookup returns CDR1 SGHDT and CDR2 YYEEEE. V dropped 4 bases and J dropped 5 bases, with 21 bases sitting between them. CDR3 size: 16 residues. CDR3 sequence (DNA): TGTGCCAGCAGCGGGGGATCTGCGGGGGCCAGGGAGACCCAGTACTTC. It codes for CASSGGSAGARETQYF.

This chain uses TRBV7-8 with TRBJ1-2; 7 bases align to TRBD1. There are 15 residues in the CDR3. Germline CDR1 is SGHVS and CDR2 is FQNEAQ. V was clipped by 1 base and J by 5 bases; unmatched bases: 7. The CDR3 here is CASSLGEDRSYGYTF. CDR3 nucleotide sequence: TGTGCCAGCAGCTTAGGAGAGGACAGGTCTTATGGCTACACCTTC.

V usage is TRBV6-5 and J usage is TRBJ1-4, with 9 bases fitting TRBD1. The CDR3 sequence is 15 residues long. CDR1 and CDR2 from the germline V gene are MNHEY and SVGAGI. Trimming took 3 bases from V and 5 from J; bases not matched to a gene: 4. CDR3 nucleotide sequence: TGTGCCAGCAGTTATACAGGGGGCTCGAATGAAAAACTGTTTTTT. Encoded protein: CASSYTGGSNEKLFF.

This clone was seen a few times. The CDR3 region has the DNA TGTGCCAGCGGCAAATATAATCCATGGACAGGGCTGAACACTGAAGCTTTCTTT. Protein: CASGKYNPWTGLNTEAFF. The chain is built from TRBV21-1 and TRBJ1-1; the table calls TRBD1, which could not be checked here. TRBV21-1 is given as a pseudogene. The CDR3 covers 18 residues.

The J gene is TRBJ2-3, the V gene TRBV7-2; 10 bases match TRBD2. CDR1 and CDR2 (germline): SGHTA, FQGNSA. The CDR3 is 16 amino acids. With 5 bases clipped from V and 9 bases from J, the junction kept 14 bases outside the gene matches. Here the CDR3 DNA reads TGTGCCAGCAGCACCCCTAGCGGGGGCCTTCAAGGCACGCAGTATTTT. Protein product: CASSTPSGGLQGTQYF.

The table lists this clone with a count of one. The chain combines TRBV6-5 with TRBJ1-2; perhaps TRBD1 as D (6 bases). There are 14 residues in the CDR3. CDR1 and CDR2 from the germline V gene are MNHEY and SVGAGI. Deletions cut 0 bases from V and 6 bases from J, with 11 bases between. The CDR3 bases are TGTGCCAGCAGTTACTCGGGGGCGGAGAATGGCTACACCTTC. It specifies CASSYSGAENGYTF.

The chain links TRBV5-1 to TRBJ1-6, with TRBD1 matching 8 bases. CDR3 length: 14 residues. Germline V gene sequence: CDR1 SGHRS, CDR2 YFSETQ. After removal of 4 bases from V and 8 bases from J, the junction contained 5 bases not matched to a gene. The CDR3 loop reads CASSTDRGYSPLHF. CDR3 DNA sequence: TGCGCCAGCAGCACCGACAGGGGATATTCACCCCTCCACTTT.

In this sample, this clone turned up a few times. The rearrangement joins TRBV5-4 to TRBJ1-1; D gene ambiguous. This CDR3 contains 15 residues. Trimming removed 2 bases at V and 4 bases at J, with 15 bases between. The germline V gene has CDR1 SGHNT and CDR2 YYREEE (reference sequence). CDR3 region: CASSLMGGWSTEAFF. CDR3 sequence (DNA): TGTGCCAGCAGCTTAATGGGAGGATGGAGCACTGAAGCTTTCTTT.

A single count supports this clone. The chain employs TRBV19 and TRBJ1-4, with no clear D. V lost 7 bases to trimming and J lost 8 bases, with 17 bases between them. This CDR3 has 14 residues. CDR1 is LNHDA, CDR2 SQIVND, per germline (reference sequence). The CDR3 region is CASNLDRSGEKLFF. CDR3 sequence (DNA): TGTGCCAGTAACCTGGACCGCTCGGGGGAAAAACTGTTTTTT.

The chain recombines TRBV5-1 with TRBJ2-5; 13 bases fit TRBD2. CDR1 SGHRS and CDR2 YFSETQ come from the germline V gene. Trimming took 4 bases from V and 0 from J; bases not matched to a gene: 6. The CDR3 sequence is 17 residues long. The DNA for the CDR3 is TGCGCCAGCAGCCGGACTAGCGGGGGACCGAACCAAGAGACCCAGTACTTC. Its protein product is CASSRTSGGPNQETQYF.

The V and J genes are TRBV5-1 and TRBJ1-1; possibly TRBD1 for D (6 bases). This CDR3 has 14 amino acids. Deletions cut 3 bases from V and 0 bases from J, with 9 bases between. Per the germline V gene, CDR1 is SGHRS and CDR2 is YFSETQ. Here the CDR3 DNA reads TGCGCCAGCAGCTGGGGACAAATGAACACTGAAGCTTTCTTT. It encodes CASSWGQMNTEAFF. Using reference TRBV5-1 and TRBJ1-1 for the parts outside the CDR3, the full variable domain is KAGVTQTPRYLIKTRGQQVTLSCSPISGHRSVSWYQQTPGQGLQFLFEYFSETQRNKGNFPGRFSGRQFSNSRSEMNVSTLELGDSALYLCASSWGQMNTEAFFGQGTRLTVV.

This clone occurred once. The chain recombines TRBV12-3 or TRBV12-4 with TRBJ1-5; unclear D gene. Trimming shortened V by 3 bases and J by 4 bases, and 7 bases separated the two germline ends. The CDR3 sequence is 13 residues long. DNA of the CDR3: TGTGCCAGCAGTTTTTCGGGTAATCAGCCCCAGCATTTT. It encodes CASSFSGNQPQHF.

J is TRBJ1-6 and V is TRBV5-1; no clear D. The CDR3 is 14 residues long. Looked up from germline, CDR1 is SGHRS and CDR2 is YFSETQ. Trimming removed 4 bases at V and 0 bases at J, with 5 bases between. CDR3 DNA sequence: TGCGCCAGCAGCCAGGACTCCTATAATTCACCCCTCCACTTT. It yields the protein CASSQDSYNSPLHF.

The V gene is TRBV15, the J gene TRBJ2-2, with 8 bases lining up with TRBD2. Trimming removed 1 base from V and 5 bases from J; junction bases left unmatched: 3. There are 15 residues in the CDR3. The germline gives CDR1 LNHNV, CDR2 YYDKDF (reference sequence). In nucleotides, the CDR3 is TGTGCCACCAGCAGAGGGACTAGCTGGACCGGGGAGCTGTTTTTT. Encoded protein: CATSRGTSWTGELFF.

This sequence joins TRBV6-1 and TRBJ1-1; D gene ambiguous. The germline gives CDR1 MNHNS, CDR2 SASEGT. CDR3 length equals 13 residues. V lost 6 bases, J lost 5 bases, and 13 bases lay in between. In DNA form, the CDR3 reads TGTGCCAGCAGAGAGGGTTCGTCGACTGAAGCTTTCTTT. Translated, it gives CASREGSSTEAFF.

This chain uses TRBV7-2 with TRBJ1-2; no definite D call. V lost 4 bases and J lost 2, with 14 bases in between. The CDR3 covers 15 residues. Germline V gene data show CDR1 as SGHTA and CDR2 as FQGNSA. In DNA, the CDR3 is TGTGCCAGCAGCTCGGGAACCGGATCAAACTATGGCTACACCTTC. Protein sequence: CASSSGTGSNYGYTF.

This clone was found once. The chain joins TRBV19 to TRBJ1-1; TRBD1 agrees at 9 bases. The V gene end was trimmed by 6 bases and the J gene end by 6 bases; junction bases not matched to a gene: 5. The CDR3 is 13 residues long. CDR1 and CDR2 from the germline V gene are LNHDA and SQIVND (reference sequence). The CDR3 DNA reads as TGTGCCAGTAGGACAGGGGGGCTGCCTGAAGCTTTCTTT. Its protein product is CASRTGGLPEAFF. The variable domain in full, completed from reference TRBV19 and TRBJ1-1, reads DGGITQSPKYLFRKEGQNVTLSCEQNLNHDAMYWYRQDPGQGLRLIYYSQIVNDFQKGDIAEGYSVSREKKESFPLTVTSAQKNPTAFYLCASRTGGLPEAFFGQGTRLTVV.

Note on this clone: At one end the junction does not follow the germline gene, possibly because of a read error. The V gene is TRBV7-7, the J gene TRBJ2-5, with 9 bases matching TRBD2. CDR1 and CDR2 from the germline V gene are SSHAT and FNYEAQ (reference sequence). The CDR3 runs 15 residues. The CDR3 DNA reads TGTGCTAGCAGCTTACAGACAGCGGGAGGAGAGACCCAGTACTTC. This sequence encodes CASSLQTAGGETQYF.